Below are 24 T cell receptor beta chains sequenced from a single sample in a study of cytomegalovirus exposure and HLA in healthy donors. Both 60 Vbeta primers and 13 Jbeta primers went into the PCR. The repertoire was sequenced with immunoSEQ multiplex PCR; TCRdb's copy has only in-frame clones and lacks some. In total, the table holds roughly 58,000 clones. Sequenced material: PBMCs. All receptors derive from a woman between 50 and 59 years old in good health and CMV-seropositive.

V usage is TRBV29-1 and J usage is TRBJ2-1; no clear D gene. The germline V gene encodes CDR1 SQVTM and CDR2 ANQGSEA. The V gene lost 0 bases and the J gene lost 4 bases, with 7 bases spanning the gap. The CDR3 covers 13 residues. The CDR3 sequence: CSVEDQVYNEQFF. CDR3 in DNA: TGCAGCGTTGAAGATCAGGTTTACAATGAGCAGTTCTTC.

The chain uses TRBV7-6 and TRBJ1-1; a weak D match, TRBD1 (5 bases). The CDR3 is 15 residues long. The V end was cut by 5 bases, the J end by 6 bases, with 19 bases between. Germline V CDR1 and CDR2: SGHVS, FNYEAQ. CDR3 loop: CASSLRTAGDAEAFF. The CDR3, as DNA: TGTGCCAGCAGCCTCAGGACGGCGGGGGATGCTGAAGCTTTCTTT.

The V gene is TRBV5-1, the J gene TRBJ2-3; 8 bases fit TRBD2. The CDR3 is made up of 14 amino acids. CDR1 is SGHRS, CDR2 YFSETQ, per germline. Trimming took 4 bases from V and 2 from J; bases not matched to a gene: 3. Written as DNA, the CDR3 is TGCGCCAGCAGCGCGGGACTAGTCACAGATACGCAGTATTTT. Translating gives CASSAGLVTDTQYF.

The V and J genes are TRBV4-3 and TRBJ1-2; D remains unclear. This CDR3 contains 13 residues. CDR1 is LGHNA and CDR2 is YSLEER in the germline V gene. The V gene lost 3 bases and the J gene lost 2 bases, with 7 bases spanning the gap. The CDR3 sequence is CASSQGLNYGYTF. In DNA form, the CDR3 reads TGCGCCAGCAGCCAGGGCCTCAACTATGGCTACACCTTC.

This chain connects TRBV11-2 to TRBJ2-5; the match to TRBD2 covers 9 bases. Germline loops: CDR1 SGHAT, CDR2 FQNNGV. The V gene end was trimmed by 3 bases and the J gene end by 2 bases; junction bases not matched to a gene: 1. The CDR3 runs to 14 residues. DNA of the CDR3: TGTGCCAGCAGCTTTAGCGGGGGACAAGAGACCCAGTACTTC. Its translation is CASSFSGGQETQYF.

The CDR3 DNA reads TGTGCCAGCAGCCCCGGACTAGCGGGAAGCACCGGGGAGCTGTTTTTT. It specifies CASSPGLAGSTGELFF. The V gene is TRBV11-3, the J gene TRBJ2-2; 12 bases agree with TRBD2. Germline values: CDR1 SGHNT, CDR2 YENEEA. This CDR3 is built from 16 residues. V trimming: 5 bases; J trimming: 4 bases; junction bases outside the gene matches: 5.

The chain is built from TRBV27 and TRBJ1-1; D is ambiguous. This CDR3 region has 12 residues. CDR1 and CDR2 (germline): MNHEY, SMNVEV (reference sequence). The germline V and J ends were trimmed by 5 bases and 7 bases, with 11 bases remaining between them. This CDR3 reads CASSLPGGEAFF. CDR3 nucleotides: TGTGCCAGCAGTCTTCCCGGCGGTGAAGCTTTCTTT.

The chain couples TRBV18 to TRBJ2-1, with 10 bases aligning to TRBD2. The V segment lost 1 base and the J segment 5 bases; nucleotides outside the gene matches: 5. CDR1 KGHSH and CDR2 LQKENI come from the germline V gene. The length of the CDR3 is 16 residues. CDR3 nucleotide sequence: TGTGCCAGCTCACCACTGAGGACTAGCGGCCACAATGAGCAGTTCTTC. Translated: CASSPLRTSGHNEQFF.

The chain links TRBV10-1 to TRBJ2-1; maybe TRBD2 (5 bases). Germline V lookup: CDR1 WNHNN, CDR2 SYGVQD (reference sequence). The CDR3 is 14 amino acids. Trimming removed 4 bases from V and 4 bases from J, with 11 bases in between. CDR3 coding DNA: TGCGCCAGCAGTGCTCAGCGGATATACAATGAGCAGTTCTTC. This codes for CASSAQRIYNEQFF.

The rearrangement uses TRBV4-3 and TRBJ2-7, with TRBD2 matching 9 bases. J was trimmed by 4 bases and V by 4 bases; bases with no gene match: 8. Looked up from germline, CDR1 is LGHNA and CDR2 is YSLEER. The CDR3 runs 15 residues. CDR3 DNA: TGCGCCAGCAGCCCCACCTGGGGACTAGCTTACGAGCAGTACTTC. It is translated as CASSPTWGLAYEQYF.

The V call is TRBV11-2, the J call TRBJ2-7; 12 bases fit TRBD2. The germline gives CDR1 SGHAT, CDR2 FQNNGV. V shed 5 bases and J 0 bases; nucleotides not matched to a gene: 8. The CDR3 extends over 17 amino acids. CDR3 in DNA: TGTGCCAGCAGCCCGGGACTAGCGGGTGACTTCTCCTACGAGCAGTACTTC. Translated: CASSPGLAGDFSYEQYF.

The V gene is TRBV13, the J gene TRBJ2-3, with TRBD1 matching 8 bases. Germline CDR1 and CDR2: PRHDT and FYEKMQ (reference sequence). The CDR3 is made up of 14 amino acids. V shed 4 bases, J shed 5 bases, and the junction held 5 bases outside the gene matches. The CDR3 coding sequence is TGTGCCAGCAGCTGGACAGGGTTTGAAGATACGCAGTATTTT. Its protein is CASSWTGFEDTQYF.

The CDR3 loop reads CASQPLEFDEQYF. As DNA, the CDR3 is TGTGCCAGCCAACCCCTAGAATTTGACGAGCAGTACTTC. This chain uses TRBV2 with TRBJ2-7; D unclear. CDR3 length: 13 amino acids. The germline CDR1 and CDR2 sequences are SNHLY and FYNNEI. Trimming took 8 bases from V and 5 from J, leaving 16 bases between them.

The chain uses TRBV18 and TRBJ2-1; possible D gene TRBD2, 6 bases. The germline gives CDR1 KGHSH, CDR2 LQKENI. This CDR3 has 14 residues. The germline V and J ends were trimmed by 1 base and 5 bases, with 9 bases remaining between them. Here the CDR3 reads CASSPRGADNEQFF. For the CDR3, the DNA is TGTGCCAGCTCACCACGCGGGGCTGACAATGAGCAGTTCTTC.

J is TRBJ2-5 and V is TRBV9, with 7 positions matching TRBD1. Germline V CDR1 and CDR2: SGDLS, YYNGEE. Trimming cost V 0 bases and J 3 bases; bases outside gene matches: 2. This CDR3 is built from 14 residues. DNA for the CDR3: TGTGCCAGCAGCGTAGACAGGGGCGAAGAGACCCAGTACTTC. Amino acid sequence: CASSVDRGEETQYF. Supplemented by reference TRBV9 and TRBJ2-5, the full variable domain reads DSGVTQTPKHLITATGQRVTLRCSPRSGDLSVYWYQQSLDQGLQFLIQYYNGEERAKGNILERFSAQQFPDLHSELNLSSLELGDSALYFCASSVDRGEETQYFGPGTRLLVL.

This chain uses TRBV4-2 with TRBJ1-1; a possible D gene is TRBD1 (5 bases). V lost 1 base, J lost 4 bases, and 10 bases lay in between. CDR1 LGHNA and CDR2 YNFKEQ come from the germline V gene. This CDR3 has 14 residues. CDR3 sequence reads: CASSQGRRATEAFF. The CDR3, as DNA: TGTGCCAGCAGCCAAGGACGCAGGGCCACTGAAGCTTTCTTT.

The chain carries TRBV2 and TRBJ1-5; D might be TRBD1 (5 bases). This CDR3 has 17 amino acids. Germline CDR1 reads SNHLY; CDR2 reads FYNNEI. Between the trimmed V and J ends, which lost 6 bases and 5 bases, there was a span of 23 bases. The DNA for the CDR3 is TGTGCCAGCAGCGCTGAAACGGGGGGACTTGGATATCAGCCCCAGCATTTT. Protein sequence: CASSAETGGLGYQPQHF.

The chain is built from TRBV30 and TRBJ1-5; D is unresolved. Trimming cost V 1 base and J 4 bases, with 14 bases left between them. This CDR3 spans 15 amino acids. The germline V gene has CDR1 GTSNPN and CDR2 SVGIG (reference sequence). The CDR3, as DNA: TGTGCCTGGAGTGAGTGGAGTATTGCTAATCAGCCCCAGCATTTT. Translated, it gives CAWSEWSIANQPQHF. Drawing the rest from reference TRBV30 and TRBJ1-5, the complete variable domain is SQTIHQWPATLVQPVGSPLSLECTVEGTSNPNLYWYRQAAGRGLQLLFYSVGIGQISSEVPQNLSASRPQDRQFILSSKKLLLSDSGFYLCAWSEWSIANQPQHFGDGTRLSIL.

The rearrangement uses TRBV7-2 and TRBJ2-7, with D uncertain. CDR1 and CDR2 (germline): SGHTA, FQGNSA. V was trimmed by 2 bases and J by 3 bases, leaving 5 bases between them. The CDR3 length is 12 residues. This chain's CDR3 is CASSLPGYEQYF. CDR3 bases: TGTGCCAGCAGCTTACCCGGCTACGAGCAGTACTTC.

The CDR3 coding sequence is TGTGCCAGCAGTACCGGGACAGAGGGCACTGAAGCTTTCTTT. Translation gives CASSTGTEGTEAFF. The V gene is TRBV6-4, the J gene TRBJ1-1; 7 bases match TRBD1. The germline V gene encodes CDR1 MRHNA and CDR2 SNTAGT. The CDR3 is 14 amino acids. The trim removed 5 bases at V and 4 bases at J, leaving 7 bases unmatched.

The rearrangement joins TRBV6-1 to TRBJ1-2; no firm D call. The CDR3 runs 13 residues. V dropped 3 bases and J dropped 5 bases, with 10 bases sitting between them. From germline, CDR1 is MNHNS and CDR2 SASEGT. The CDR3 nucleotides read TGTGCCAGCAGTGAGGTTTCGGGTTATGGCTACACCTTC. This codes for CASSEVSGYGYTF.

The CDR3 DNA is TGTGCCAGCAGATCAGGGGGACAGGGGACAGAGACCCAGTACTTC. This sequence encodes CASRSGGQGTETQYF. The gene calls are TRBV11-2 and TRBJ2-5; 10 bases match TRBD1. There are 15 residues in the CDR3. CDR1 and CDR2 (germline): SGHAT, FQNNGV. V dropped 6 bases and J dropped 4; count of bases not matched to a gene: 8.

In DNA, the CDR3 is TGTGCCAGTAGTATTACCGGGACAGGGACAGATACGCAGTATTTT. Its translation is CASSITGTGTDTQYF. The chain joins TRBV19 to TRBJ2-3; 9 bases fit TRBD1. The V and J ends lost 3 bases and 3 bases, in that order; junction bases with no gene match: 4. CDR1 and CDR2 (germline): LNHDA, SQIVND (reference sequence). The CDR3 totals 15 residues.

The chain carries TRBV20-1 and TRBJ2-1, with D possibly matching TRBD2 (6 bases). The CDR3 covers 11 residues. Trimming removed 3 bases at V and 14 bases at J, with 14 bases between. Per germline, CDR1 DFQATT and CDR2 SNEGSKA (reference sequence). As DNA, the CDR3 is TGCAGTGCTAGTAGCGGCCTAGAGGAGTTCTTC. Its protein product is CSASSGLEEFF.